This paragraph reports one TCR beta chain. Produced via immunoSEQ multiplex PCR; TCRdb's table is partial and in-frame only. Here the sample spans approximately 70,000 clones, about 91% being singletons. This record belongs to a study of technical replicates of blood from several donors. Trimming at V came to 6 bases and at J to 6 bases, leaving 5 bases not matched to a gene. This CDR3 is built from 12 residues. Germline V gene sequence: CDR1 SQVTM, CDR2 ANQGSEA. The chain uses TRBV29-1 and TRBJ2-3, with TRBD1 identical over 8 bases. The sample taken for sequencing was T cells isolated from PBMCs. This receptor was taken from a human donor in good health. The chain's CDR3 is CSVDRAGDTQYF. In nucleotides, the CDR3 is TGCAGCGTGGACAGGGCGGGGGATACGCAGTATTTT.